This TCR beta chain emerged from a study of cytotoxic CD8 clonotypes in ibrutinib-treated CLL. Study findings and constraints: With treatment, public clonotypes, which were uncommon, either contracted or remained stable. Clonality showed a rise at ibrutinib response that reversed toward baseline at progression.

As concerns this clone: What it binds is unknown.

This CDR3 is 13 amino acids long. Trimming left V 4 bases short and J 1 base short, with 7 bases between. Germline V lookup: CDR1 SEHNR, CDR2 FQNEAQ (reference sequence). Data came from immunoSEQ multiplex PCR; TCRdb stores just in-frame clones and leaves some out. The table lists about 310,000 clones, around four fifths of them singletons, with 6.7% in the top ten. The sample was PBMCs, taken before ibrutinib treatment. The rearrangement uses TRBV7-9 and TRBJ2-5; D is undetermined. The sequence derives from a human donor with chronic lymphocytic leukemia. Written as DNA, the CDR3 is TGTGCCAGCAGCTCCCCAAGCCAAGAGACCCAGTACTTC. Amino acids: CASSSPSQETQYF.